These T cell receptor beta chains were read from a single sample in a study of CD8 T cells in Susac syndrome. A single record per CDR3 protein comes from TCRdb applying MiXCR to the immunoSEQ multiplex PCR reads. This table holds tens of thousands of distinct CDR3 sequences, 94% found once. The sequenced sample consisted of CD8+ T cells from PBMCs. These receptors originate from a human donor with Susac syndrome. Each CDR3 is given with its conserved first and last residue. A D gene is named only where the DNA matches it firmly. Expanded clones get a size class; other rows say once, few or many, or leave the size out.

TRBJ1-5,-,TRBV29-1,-,TGCAGCGTTGAATCAGGGTCCAATCAGCCCCAGCATTTT,CSVESGSNQPQHF
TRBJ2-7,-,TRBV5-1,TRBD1,TGCGCCAGCTCCGGGACAGGGGTCTACGAGCAGTACTTC,CASSGTGVYEQYF
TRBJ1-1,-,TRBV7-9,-,TGTGCCAGCAGCTTAGGGGCCACGGCTGAAGCTTTCTTT,CASSLGATAEAFF
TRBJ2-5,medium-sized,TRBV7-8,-,TGTGCCAGCAGCTTCTGGCTAGCTGCCCAAGAGACCCAGTACTTC,CASSFWLAAQETQYF
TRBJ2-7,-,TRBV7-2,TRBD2,TGTGCCAGCAGCTTAGACCCCTTACTAGCGGGGGGCCGGTCCTACGAGCAGTACTTC,CASSLDPLLAGGRSYEQYF
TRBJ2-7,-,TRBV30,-,TGTGCCTGGAGTGGGTACGATGGCAGGGACTACGAGCAGTACTTC,CAWSGYDGRDYEQYF
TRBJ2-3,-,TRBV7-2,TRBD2,TGTGCCAGCAGTTCCTGGGGGACTACTACCACAGATACGCAGTATTTT,CASSSWGTTTTDTQYF
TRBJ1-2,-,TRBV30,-,TGTGCCTGGGGAGCCGGACGTAGCTATGGCTACACCTTC,CAWGAGRSYGYTF
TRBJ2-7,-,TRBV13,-,TGTGCCAGCAGCTTGAAGGGCGGAGGTTACGAGCAGTACTTC,CASSLKGGGYEQYF
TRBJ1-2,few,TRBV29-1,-,TGCAGCGTTGAAGTTAGGGACGGAGGATACTATGGTTACACCTTC,CSVEVRDGGYYGYTF
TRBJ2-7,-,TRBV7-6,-,TGTGCCAGCAGCTTAGAGTTAAACACTGCCTACGAGCAGTACTTC,CASSLELNTAYEQYF